Listed below are T cell receptor beta chains from one sample, sequenced in a study of blood T cell repertoires in COVID-19. Assay used: immunoSEQ multiplex PCR; TCRdb lists only in-frame clones, some missing. The profile shows roughly 260,000 clones, more than 90% of them singletons. Sequencing was carried out using peripheral blood. The receptors originated from a person under 35 with COVID-19, enrolled during active disease. The CDR3 runs from the conserved cysteine through the conserved F or W. The D gene is left open where the match is weak. Clone sizes are given selectively: once, few, many, or a class where the clone is expanded.

v_gene,abundance,len,d_gene,j_gene,CDR3nt,CDR3aa
TRBV11-2,NA,15,TRBD1,TRBJ2-1,TGTGCCAGCAGCTTTCACCGGGACAGGGGGGATGAGCAGTTCTTC,CASSFHRDRGDEQFF
TRBV13,NA,18,TRBD2,TRBJ2-7,TGTGCCAGCAGCACCCCGGGACTAGCGGGCTTTTTCCCCTACGAGCAGTACTTC,CASSTPGLAGFFPYEQYF
TRBV7-9,NA,14,NA,TRBJ2-1,TGTGCCAGCAGCGCGCGACAGGTTTACAATGAGCAGTTCTTC,CASSARQVYNEQFF
TRBV6-6,NA,17,TRBD2,TRBJ2-1,TGTGCCAGCAGTCCTGGAATAAGCGGGAGCGGCTACAATGAGCAGTTCTTC,CASSPGISGSGYNEQFF
TRBV29-1,few,16,NA,TRBJ2-6,TGCAGCGTTGTCGGGGGGCTTGACTCTGGGGCCAACGTCCTGACTTTC,CSVVGGLDSGANVLTF
TRBV29-1,NA,13,TRBD2,TRBJ2-3,TGCAGCGCCCGCGGGACTAACACAGATACGCAGTATTTT,CSARGTNTDTQYF
TRBV4-1,NA,15,NA,TRBJ2-4,TGCGCCAGCAGCCAATTTGGTCAGGATGACGACATTCTGTACTTC,CASSQFGQDDDILYF
TRBV6-1,NA,12,NA,TRBJ2-7,TGTGCCAGCAGTGATGAGGGAATTTGGCAGTACTTC,CASSDEGIWQYF
TRBV28,NA,11,NA,TRBJ2-7,TGTGCCAGCAGTTTTAACTACGAGCAGTACTTC,CASSFNYEQYF
TRBV28,NA,12,NA,TRBJ2-2,TGTGCCAGCAGTTCGAGCCCCGGGGAGCTGTTTTTT,CASSSSPGELFF
TRBV4-3,NA,16,TRBD2,TRBJ2-3,TGCGCCAGCAGCCAAGATCCTAGCGGGAGCGCAGATACGCAGTATTTT,CASSQDPSGSADTQYF
TRBV2,NA,13,TRBD1,TRBJ1-2,TGTGCCAGGGGAGACAGGGAAAACTATGGCTACACCTTC,CARGDRENYGYTF
TRBV24-1,NA,12,NA,TRBJ2-2,TGTGCCACCAGAGGGGCCCCTGGGGAGCTGTTTTTT,CATRGAPGELFF
TRBV2,NA,13,NA,TRBJ1-2,TGTGCCAGCAGTGAATTCAGGGACTATGGCTACACCTTC,CASSEFRDYGYTF
TRBV5-5,NA,15,TRBD1,TRBJ2-3,TGTGCCAGCAGCCCGGGACAGGGCGGAGCAGATACGCAGTATTTT,CASSPGQGGADTQYF
TRBV29-1,NA,16,TRBD1,TRBJ2-2,TGCAGCGCCTCATTACCGGGACAGGGGGCTCCCGGGGAGCTGTTTTTT,CSASLPGQGAPGELFF
TRBV27,NA,13,NA,TRBJ2-1,TGTGCCAGCAGAAGGGGCTCCTACAATGAGCAGTTCTTC,CASRRGSYNEQFF
TRBV28,NA,16,TRBD1,TRBJ1-5,TGTGCCAGCAGTCCCTCGGGACAGTCCAGCAATCAGCCCCAGCATTTT,CASSPSGQSSNQPQHF
TRBV28,NA,12,TRBD1,TRBJ1-1,TGTGCCAGCAGGGGGACAGGGGTTGAAGCTTTCTTT,CASRGTGVEAFF
TRBV10-3,NA,15,TRBD1,TRBJ1-2,TGTGCCATCAGTGACCCCGGGACAGACTCTTACAGCTACACCTTC,CAISDPGTDSYSYTF
TRBV24-1,NA,18,TRBD2,TRBJ2-1,TGTGCCACCAGTGACCGTCCCGGGACTAGCGGGAGGATCGATGAGCAGTTCTTC,CATSDRPGTSGRIDEQFF
TRBV19,NA,13,TRBD2,TRBJ2-7,TGTGCCAGTGGAGCGGGAGATTTCTACGAGCAGTACTTC,CASGAGDFYEQYF
TRBV19,NA,19,NA,TRBJ2-7,TGTGCCAGTAGTATAGATTATTTCTCGGCGGCCCCGCCTTCGGGTGAGCAGTACTTC,CASSIDYFSAAPPSGEQYF
TRBV6-2/TRBV6-3,once,19,TRBD1,TRBJ2-5,TGTGCCAGCAGTTACTCAAATTACGGGACAGGGTATCAAAGAAAGACCCAGTACTTC,CASSYSNYGTGYQRKTQYF
TRBV19,NA,15,TRBD2,TRBJ2-1,TGTGCCAGTAGTATAGCTGGGACTACGTCAGGTGAGCAGTTCTTC,CASSIAGTTSGEQFF
TRBV7-2,NA,17,TRBD2,TRBJ2-3,TGTGCCAGCAGCTTAATAGCGGGAGGCATTCGGGGAGATACGCAGTATTTT,CASSLIAGGIRGDTQYF
TRBV7-9,NA,14,TRBD1,TRBJ1-1,TGTGCCAGCAGCGACGGGGACAGGGACACTGAAGCTTTCTTT,CASSDGDRDTEAFF
TRBV9,NA,16,TRBD2,TRBJ2-5,TGTGCCAGCAGCGCGGCAAGCGGGAGGGCCGGGGAGACCCAGTACTTC,CASSAASGRAGETQYF
TRBV27,NA,13,NA,TRBJ1-6,TGTGCCAGCAGTTTGTCGGGGTCCCTTGCCCTCCACTTT,CASSLSGSLALHF
TRBV19,NA,15,TRBD1,TRBJ2-7,TGTGCCAGTAGTAAGGCGGGACAGGGGGCCTACGAGCAGTACTTC,CASSKAGQGAYEQYF